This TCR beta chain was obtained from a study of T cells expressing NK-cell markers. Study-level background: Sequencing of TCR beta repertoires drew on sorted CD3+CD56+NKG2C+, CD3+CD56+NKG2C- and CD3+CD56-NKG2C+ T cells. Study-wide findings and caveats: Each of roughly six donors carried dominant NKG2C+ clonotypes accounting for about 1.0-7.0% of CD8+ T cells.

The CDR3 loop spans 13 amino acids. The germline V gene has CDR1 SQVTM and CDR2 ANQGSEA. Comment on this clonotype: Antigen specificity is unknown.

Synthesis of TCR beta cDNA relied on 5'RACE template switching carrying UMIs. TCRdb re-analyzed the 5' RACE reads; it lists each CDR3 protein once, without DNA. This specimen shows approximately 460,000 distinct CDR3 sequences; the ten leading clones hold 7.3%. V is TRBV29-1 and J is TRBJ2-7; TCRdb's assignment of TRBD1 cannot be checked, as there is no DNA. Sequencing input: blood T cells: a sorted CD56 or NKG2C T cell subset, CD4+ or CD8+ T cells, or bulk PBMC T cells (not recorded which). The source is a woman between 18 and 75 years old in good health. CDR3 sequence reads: CSVGGTGWSEQYF.